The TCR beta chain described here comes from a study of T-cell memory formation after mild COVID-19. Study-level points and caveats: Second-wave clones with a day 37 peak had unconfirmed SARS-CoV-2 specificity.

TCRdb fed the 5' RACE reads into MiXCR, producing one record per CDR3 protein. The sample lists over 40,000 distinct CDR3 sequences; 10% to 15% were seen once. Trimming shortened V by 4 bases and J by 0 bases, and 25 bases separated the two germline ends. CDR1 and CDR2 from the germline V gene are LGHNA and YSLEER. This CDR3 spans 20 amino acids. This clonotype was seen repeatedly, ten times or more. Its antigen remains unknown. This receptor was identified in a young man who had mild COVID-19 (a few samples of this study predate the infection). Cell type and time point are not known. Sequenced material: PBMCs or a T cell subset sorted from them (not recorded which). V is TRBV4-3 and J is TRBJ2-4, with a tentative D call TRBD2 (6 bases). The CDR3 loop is CASSPPGGRYRPIAKNIQYF. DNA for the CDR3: TGCGCCAGCAGCCCCCCCGGGGGTCGATACCGTCCTATAGCCAAAAACATTCAGTACTTC.